These 21 T cell receptor beta chains were sequenced from one sample in a study of blood T cell repertoires in COVID-19 (dated by TCRdb to the early 2020s). The method was the immunoSEQ multiplex PCR assay. In TCRdb, the immuneACCESS table is reduced to in-frame sequences with V and J assigned. These tables do not hold every clone; where another copy was compared, an unresolved V gene accounts for under half, and the others remain unexplained. The sample table shows under 250,000 clones, and roughly 83% are seen once. The biggest ten clones account for roughly 10% of the sample. Sequencing used peripheral blood. Receptor source: a man older than 75 with acute or convalescent COVID-19.

This chain connects TRBV7-9 to TRBJ2-3; TRBD2 matches 10 bases. Germline V gene sequence: CDR1 SEHNR, CDR2 FQNEAQ (reference sequence). Unmatched junction bases numbered 6, after V lost 4 bases and J lost 2 bases. CDR3 length: 16 residues. The CDR3 loop reads CASSSGTSAYTDTQYF. The CDR3 coding sequence is TGTGCCAGCAGCTCGGGGACTAGCGCCTACACAGATACGCAGTATTTT. Together with reference TRBV7-9 and TRBJ2-3, the CDR3 gives the full variable domain: DTGVSQNPRHKITKRGQNVTFRCDPISEHNRLYWYRQTLGQGPEFLTYFQNEAQLEKSRLLSDRFSAERPKGSFSTLEIQRTEQGDSAMYLCASSSGTSAYTDTQYFGPGTRLTVL.

The gene calls are TRBV3-1 (or the pseudogene TRBV3-2) and TRBJ2-2, with 9 bases fitting TRBD2. Looked up from germline, CDR1 is LGHDT and CDR2 is YNNKEL (reference sequence). The length of the CDR3 is 18 residues. Trimming took 1 base from V and 3 from J; bases not matched to a gene: 9. Here the CDR3 DNA reads TGTGCCAGCAGCCAAGTCTTCGGACTAGCGAGGGACACCGGGGAGCTGTTTTTT. As protein: CASSQVFGLARDTGELFF.

The chain carries TRBV18 and TRBJ1-1; 11 nucleotides align to TRBD1. Germline-derived CDR1 and CDR2 are KGHSH and LQKENI. The junction had 10 bases not matched to a gene; V was cut back by 6 bases and J by 7 bases. The CDR3 is 15 residues long. This chain's CDR3 is CASSPTGTGGSEAFF. The CDR3 coding sequence is TGTGCCAGCTCCCCAACCGGGACAGGGGGAAGTGAAGCTTTCTTT. Full variable domain (missing parts from reference TRBV18 and TRBJ1-1): NAGVMQNPRHLVRRRGQEARLRCSPMKGHSHVYWYRQLPEEGLKFMVYLQKENIIDESGMPKERFSAEFPKEGPSILRIQQVVRGDSAAYFCASSPTGTGGSEAFFGQGTRLTVV.

V is TRBV5-4 and J is TRBJ2-5, with 8 positions matching TRBD1. In germline, CDR1 is SGHNT, CDR2 YYREEE (reference sequence). The V and J ends lost 0 bases and 2 bases, in that order; junction bases with no gene match: 3. This CDR3 region has 15 residues. The CDR3 nucleotides are TGTGCCAGCAGCTTGGAAAGGACAGGGCAAGAGACCCAGTACTTC. This encodes CASSLERTGQETQYF. The complete variable domain, with remaining parts taken from reference TRBV5-4 and TRBJ2-5, reads ETGVTQSPTHLIKTRGQQVTLRCSSQSGHNTVSWYQQALGQGPQFIFQYYREEENGRGNFPPRFSGLQFPNYSSELNVNALELDDSALYLCASSLERTGQETQYFGPGTRLLVL.

Here the CDR3 DNA reads TGTGCCAGCATTCCGCGGACTAGCGGGTCCTACGAGCAGTACTTC. This translates into CASIPRTSGSYEQYF. This chain connects TRBV6-6 to TRBJ2-7; TRBD2 matches at 11 bases. V trimming: 7 bases; J trimming: 1 base; junction bases outside the gene matches: 6. CDR3 length equals 15 residues. Germline V gene data show CDR1 as MNHNY and CDR2 as SVGAGI (reference sequence).

The rearrangement joins TRBV7-2 to TRBJ1-1; no definite D call. Germline CDR1 is SGHTA and CDR2 is FQGNSA. The CDR3 sequence is 13 residues long. The V gene lost 5 bases and the J gene lost 4 bases, with 11 bases spanning the gap. The CDR3 DNA reads TGTGCCAGCAGCCCCTGGTCGAGCACTGAAGCTTTCTTT. Amino acid sequence: CASSPWSSTEAFF.

The rearrangement links TRBV24-1 to TRBJ2-2; 7 nucleotides align to TRBD1. The CDR3 covers 16 residues. V lost 3 bases, J lost 2 bases, and 5 bases stayed unmatched. Looked up from germline, CDR1 is KGHDR and CDR2 is SFDVKD. The CDR3 is CATSDPHRGNTGELFF. In nucleotides, the CDR3 is TGTGCCACCAGTGATCCTCACAGGGGCAACACCGGGGAGCTGTTTTTT.

The chain employs TRBV11-2 and TRBJ2-7, with D possibly TRBD1 on 6 matching bases. CDR3 length: 15 residues. Trimming shortened V by 5 bases and J by 7 bases, and 21 bases separated the two germline ends. CDR1 is SGHAT, CDR2 FQNNGV, per germline. This chain's CDR3 is CASSRVRYRAREQYF. CDR3 DNA: TGTGCCAGCAGCCGTGTTAGGTACAGGGCGAGGGAGCAGTACTTC.

Only one count was recorded for this clone. V gene TRBV2 combines with J gene TRBJ1-4; 9 bases are shared with TRBD1. The J segment lost 5 bases and the V segment lost 9 bases, leaving 7 bases of the junction unmatched. The length of the CDR3 is 14 residues. Germline lookup yields CDR1 SNHLY and CDR2 FYNNEI. The CDR3 nucleotides read TGTGCCAGTGTTACCGGGACAGGGAATGAAAAACTGTTTTTT. Residues: CASVTGTGNEKLFF.

The chain couples TRBV6-5 to TRBJ1-1; D is undetermined. From germline, CDR1 is MNHEY and CDR2 SVGAGI. V was trimmed by 0 bases and J by 8 bases, leaving 13 bases between them. This CDR3 spans 14 amino acids. CDR3 sequence reads: CASSYSRYSLEAFF. In DNA form, the CDR3 reads TGTGCCAGCAGTTACTCGAGGTATAGCCTCGAAGCTTTCTTT.

V gene TRBV14 combines with J gene TRBJ2-7, with 8 bases that match TRBD2. Looked up from germline, CDR1 is SGHDN and CDR2 is FVKESK. The trim removed 6 bases at V and 0 bases at J, leaving 4 bases unmatched. The CDR3 totals 14 residues. CDR3 in amino acids: CASRPGGVSYEQYF. The CDR3 coding sequence is TGTGCCAGCAGGCCCGGGGGGGTCTCCTACGAGCAGTACTTC.

The V and J genes are TRBV7-2 and TRBJ1-6; D not certain. Trimming cost V 1 base and J 4 bases, with 11 bases left between them. Germline CDR1 is SGHTA and CDR2 is FQGNSA. The CDR3 spans 16 residues. The CDR3 DNA reads as TGTGCCAGCAGCTTAGGTTCAGGATCTTATAATTCACCCCTCCACTTT. This gives the protein CASSLGSGSYNSPLHF.

The chain recombines TRBV19 with TRBJ1-3; 8 bases map to TRBD1. Per germline, CDR1 LNHDA and CDR2 SQIVND (reference sequence). The CDR3 totals 19 residues. The junction had 18 bases not matched to a gene; V was cut back by 8 bases and J by 0 bases. CDR3 amino acids: CASQKTAGTGLYSGNTIYF. CDR3 DNA: TGTGCCAGTCAAAAGACAGCCGGGACAGGACTCTACTCTGGAAACACCATATATTTT.

The chain is built from TRBV12-3 or TRBV12-4 and TRBJ2-5; a possible D gene is TRBD1 (6 bases). V lost 2 bases and J 5 bases, leaving 9 bases between the germline ends. The CDR3 spans 13 residues. CDR3: CASSLWGRETQYF. The CDR3 DNA is TGTGCCAGCAGTTTATGGGGGCGGGAGACCCAGTACTTC.

The gene calls are TRBV3-1 (or the pseudogene TRBV3-2) and TRBJ2-5; 7 bases are shared with TRBD2. J was trimmed by 3 bases and V by 4 bases; bases with no gene match: 5. CDR1 is LGHDT, CDR2 YNNKEL, per germline (reference sequence). This CDR3 comprises 14 residues. The CDR3 region has the DNA TGTGCCAGCAGCCCCGGGCGGGGGAAAGAGACCCAGTACTTC. Encoded protein: CASSPGRGKETQYF.

This chain joins TRBV27 and TRBJ2-1; 11 bases are a match to TRBD2. Germline V lookup: CDR1 MNHEY, CDR2 SMNVEV (reference sequence). J was trimmed by 9 bases and V by 6 bases; bases with no gene match: 7. This CDR3 region has 14 residues. Here the CDR3 DNA reads TGTGCCAGCAGCACGGCTAGCGGGGGGCGTGAGCAGTTCTTC. Translated: CASSTASGGREQFF.

The chain is built from TRBV5-1 and TRBJ2-7, with D uncertain. Germline CDR1 is SGHRS and CDR2 is YFSETQ. This CDR3 spans 13 amino acids. V dropped 0 bases and J dropped 3 bases, with 7 bases sitting between them. The CDR3 DNA follows: TGCGCCAGCAGCTTGGATCGTAGCTACGAGCAGTACTTC. Amino acids: CASSLDRSYEQYF.

This chain connects TRBV9 to TRBJ2-1; weak D call: TRBD1 (6 bases). From germline, CDR1 is SGDLS and CDR2 YYNGEE. Trimming took 0 bases from V and 6 from J, leaving 13 bases between them. The CDR3 covers 15 residues. The CDR3 nucleotides are TGTGCCAGCAGCGTAGAGGGGGTCGGATCCAATGAGCAGTTCTTC. Translated: CASSVEGVGSNEQFF.

The V and J genes are TRBV24-1 and TRBJ2-7, with D possibly matching TRBD1 (5 bases). This CDR3 region has 15 residues. Germline V lookup: CDR1 KGHDR, CDR2 SFDVKD. The germline V and J ends were trimmed by 4 bases and 2 bases, with 14 bases remaining between them. The CDR3 region is CATSDAKGFPYEQYF. In nucleotides, the CDR3 is TGTGCCACCAGTGACGCCAAGGGGTTTCCCTACGAGCAGTACTTC.

CDR3 DNA: TGTGCCAGCAGCACCTTAGCGGGAAACTCTGCCCAGTACTTC. It yields the protein CASSTLAGNSAQYF. V and J are TRBV7-2 and TRBJ2-7; 8 bases agree with TRBD2. Germline V gene data show CDR1 as SGHTA and CDR2 as FQGNSA. The J segment lost 10 bases and the V segment lost 5 bases, leaving 13 bases of the junction unmatched. The length of the CDR3 is 14 residues.

The chain combines TRBV19 with TRBJ1-6; 8 bases line up with TRBD1. Trimming took 3 bases from V and 3 from J; bases not matched to a gene: 10. Germline V lookup: CDR1 LNHDA, CDR2 SQIVND (reference sequence). CDR3 length equals 18 residues. The CDR3, as DNA: TGTGCCAGTAGTATCAGGGGGCCAGCATCGCTCTATAATTCACCCCTCCACTTT. Protein product: CASSIRGPASLYNSPLHF.